The 19 T cell receptor beta chains below were found in one sample sequenced in a study of control samples from healthy donors and cancer patients. Some clones are missing from TCRdb's copy, which holds only in-frame ones; the method was immunoSEQ multiplex PCR. The table includes 150,000 to 200,000 clones, 96% detected once. The sequencing sample was made of blood. These receptors all come from a woman under 40 in good health.

The rearrangement joins TRBV18 to TRBJ1-4; D gene unclear. The ends were cut back, 6 bases at V and 8 bases at J, with 10 bases in the middle. Germline V gene lookup returns CDR1 KGHSH and CDR2 LQKENI. The CDR3 is 12 residues long. This CDR3 is CASSRAEEKLFF. The CDR3 nucleotides read TGTGCCAGCTCGCGGGCTGAGGAAAAACTGTTTTTT. Full variable domain (missing parts from reference TRBV18 and TRBJ1-4): NAGVMQNPRHLVRRRGQEARLRCSPMKGHSHVYWYRQLPEEGLKFMVYLQKENIIDESGMPKERFSAEFPKEGPSILRIQQVVRGDSAAYFCASSRAEEKLFFGSGTQLSVL.

This chain connects TRBV12-3 or TRBV12-4 to TRBJ2-5; D gene unclear. CDR3 length: 11 residues. V lost 6 bases to trimming and J lost 4 bases, with 6 bases between them. The CDR3 sequence: CASRYGETQYF. The CDR3 DNA is TGTGCCAGCAGATACGGAGAGACCCAGTACTTC.

Details on this clone: The germline gene is not matched at one end of the junction; a read error may be the cause. This chain links TRBV27 with TRBJ2-7; D gene unclear. The germline V gene has CDR1 MNHEY and CDR2 SMNVEV (reference sequence). The CDR3 has 11 amino acids. CDR3 nucleotides: TGTGCCAGCAGTCTATCCTACGAGCAGTACTTC. It codes for CASSLSYEQYF.

CDR3 sequence reads: CASSQRQGAAGELFF. CDR3 DNA: TGCGCCAGCAGCCAGAGACAGGGGGCGGCCGGGGAGCTGTTTTTT. This chain uses TRBV4-1 with TRBJ2-2; 10 bases agree with TRBD1. Per the germline V gene, CDR1 is MGHRA and CDR2 is YSYEKL. V lost 3 bases to trimming and J lost 6 bases; unmatched junction nucleotides: 4. The CDR3 spans 15 residues.

This clone has just one count. The chain links TRBV7-9 to TRBJ2-2, with TRBD2 as a possible D gene (6 bases). CDR1 SEHNR and CDR2 FQNEAQ come from the germline V gene (reference sequence). V was trimmed by 4 bases and J by 7 bases, leaving 16 bases between them. The CDR3 runs to 15 residues. The chain's CDR3 is CASSSRSGGNGELFF. The DNA for the CDR3 is TGTGCCAGCAGCTCCCGGTCTGGGGGGAACGGGGAGCTGTTTTTT.

The rearrangement links TRBV6-6 to TRBJ1-2, with D tentatively TRBD1 (6 bases). The CDR3 consists of 17 residues. The V gene lost 5 bases and the J gene lost 7 bases, with 26 bases spanning the gap. Germline CDR1 MNHNY, CDR2 SVGAGI (reference sequence). The CDR3 coding sequence is TGTGCCAGCAGTCCTATGGCCCCGGGGGCCCGCTCGCCTGGCTACACCTTC. Protein product: CASSPMAPGARSPGYTF.

The chain is built from TRBV4-1 and TRBJ1-1; D remains unclear. Germline lookup yields CDR1 MGHRA and CDR2 YSYEKL. V was pared by 0 bases and J by 2 bases, with 10 bases between. This CDR3 contains 15 residues. The CDR3 sequence: CASSQEAGANTEAFF. The CDR3 DNA sequence: TGCGCCAGCAGCCAAGAAGCAGGAGCTAACACTGAAGCTTTCTTT.

The chain has TRBV27 and TRBJ2-5; D gene unclear. Germline V gives CDR1 MNHEY, CDR2 SMNVEV (reference sequence). V lost 2 bases and J lost 4, with 8 bases in between. The CDR3 has 13 residues. CDR3 amino acids: CASSLGLGETQYF. Written as DNA, the CDR3 is TGTGCCAGCAGTTTAGGGTTAGGAGAGACCCAGTACTTC.

V is TRBV25-1 and J is TRBJ1-1; tentative D call: TRBD1 (5 bases). The V end was cut by 6 bases, the J end by 0 bases, with 17 bases between. The CDR3 is 16 residues long. Germline CDR1 is MGHDK and CDR2 is SYGVNS. CDR3 sequence (DNA): TGTGCCAGCAGCAGGAATTCAGGGATCATGAACACTGAAGCTTTCTTT. It specifies CASSRNSGIMNTEAFF. Drawing the rest from reference TRBV25-1 and TRBJ1-1, the complete variable domain is EADIYQTPRYLVIGTGKKITLECSQTMGHDKMYWYQQDPGMELHLIHYSYGVNSTEKGDLSSESTVSRIRTEHFPLTLESARPSHTSQYLCASSRNSGIMNTEAFFGQGTRLTVV.

The chain combines TRBV20-1 with TRBJ2-7; D could derive from TRBD1 or TRBD2 (5 bases each). This CDR3 contains 11 residues. Trimming stripped 5 bases from V and 8 bases from J, with 13 bases between. CDR1 is DFQATT and CDR2 is SNEGSKA in the germline V gene (reference sequence). CDR3 sequence reads: CSAWGRRQQYF. The CDR3 coding sequence is TGCAGTGCTTGGGGACGGCGGCAGCAGTACTTC.

The V call is TRBV10-3, the J call TRBJ1-3; D gene unclear. This CDR3 contains 16 residues. V was shortened by 3 bases and J by 0 bases, with 12 bases between the two germline ends. Germline-derived CDR1 and CDR2 are ENHRY and SYGVKD. In DNA form, the CDR3 reads TGTGCCATCAGTGAACCGTGGAAGAGCTCTGGAAACACCATATATTTT. It yields the protein CAISEPWKSSGNTIYF.

The chain combines TRBV5-1 with TRBJ2-5; 7 positions match TRBD1. Per the germline V gene, CDR1 is SGHRS and CDR2 is YFSETQ. The junction had 1 base not matched to a gene; V was cut back by 3 bases and J by 2 bases. CDR3 length: 13 residues. This CDR3 is CASSYRGQETQYF. In nucleotides, the CDR3 is TGCGCCAGCAGCTACAGGGGTCAAGAGACCCAGTACTTC.

The CDR3 sequence: CASSPGTTAFF. In DNA form, the CDR3 reads TGTGCCAGCAGTCCTGGGACAACAGCTTTCTTT. J is TRBJ1-1 and V is TRBV12-3 or TRBV12-4; D may be TRBD1 (6 bases). The V end was cut by 5 bases, the J end by 10 bases, with 11 bases between. This CDR3 spans 11 amino acids.

The chain couples TRBV5-6 to TRBJ2-7, with 8 positions matching TRBD1. The CDR3 has 15 amino acids. Germline assignment: CDR1 SGHDT and CDR2 YYEEEE. The V segment lost 4 bases and the J segment 2 bases; nucleotides outside the gene matches: 8. DNA of the CDR3: TGTGCCAGCAGCACAACAGGGGGATCCACCTACGAGCAGTACTTC. Protein: CASSTTGGSTYEQYF.

The V call is TRBV28, the J call TRBJ1-6; D unclear. The CDR3 contains 15 residues. With 2 bases removed from V and 0 bases from J, the gap between germline ends came to 5 bases. CDR1 and CDR2 (germline): MDHEN, SYDVKM. CDR3 in amino acids: CASSLKGSYNSPLHF. The CDR3 region has the DNA TGTGCCAGCAGTTTAAAGGGCTCCTATAATTCACCCCTCCACTTT.

This chain links TRBV28 with TRBJ2-7, with D perhaps assigned TRBD1 or TRBD2 (5 bases each). The CDR3 is 17 residues long. V lost 3 bases, J lost 0 bases, and 18 bases lay in between. The germline gives CDR1 MDHEN, CDR2 SYDVKM. CDR3 residues: CASSLEVGQGRSYEQYF. Written as DNA, the CDR3 is TGTGCCAGCAGTTTGGAGGTCGGTCAGGGCCGCTCCTACGAGCAGTACTTC.

This rearrangement joins TRBV5-1 to TRBJ2-7; D perhaps matches TRBD1 (6 bases). From germline, CDR1 is SGHRS and CDR2 YFSETQ. Between the trimmed V and J ends, which lost 0 bases and 1 base, there was a span of 11 bases. This CDR3 is built from 15 residues. The CDR3 DNA reads as TGCGCCAGCAGCTTGGTGGTGGGGGCGTCCTACGAGCAGTACTTC. Its translation: CASSLVVGASYEQYF.

The chain combines TRBV6-6 with TRBJ1-4; possibly TRBD1 for D (5 bases). V dropped 8 bases and J dropped 9 bases, with 13 bases sitting between them. This CDR3 is 12 amino acids long. Germline-derived CDR1 and CDR2 are MNHNY and SVGAGI (reference sequence). In DNA, the CDR3 is TGTGCCAGCCTGGGGGATGTGAAAAAACTGTTTTTT. It is translated as CASLGDVKKLFF.

This chain uses TRBV19 with TRBJ2-2, with TRBD2 as a possible D gene (6 bases). Germline CDR1 is LNHDA and CDR2 is SQIVND (reference sequence). The CDR3 runs 14 residues. Between the trimmed V and J ends, which lost 10 bases and 5 bases, there was a span of 17 bases. CDR3 region: CATCTGLKTGELFF. The CDR3 DNA reads as TGTGCCACCTGTACGGGACTCAAAACCGGGGAGCTGTTTTTT.